This T cell receptor (beta chain) came from a study of cytomegalovirus exposure and HLA in healthy donors. The sample holds one count of this clone. Its specificity is not known. The primer mix had 60 Vbeta and 13 Jbeta primers. TCRdb's copy holds only in-frame clones and misses some; the assay was immunoSEQ multiplex PCR. The data hold roughly 110,000 clones, with about 74% observed a single time. Study-level points and caveats: An ancestry cluster, one associated with Asian ancestry, reportedly showed fewer N-insertions than the roughly 700-donor mean in a later analysis. Later on, analysis showed that most CMV-associated TCR beta chains appeared to be HLA-restricted. Most TCR sequences proved rare, with some public TCRs found in many donors.

Germline V CDR1 and CDR2: MGHDK, SYGVNS. The V and J ends lost 11 bases and 7 bases, in that order; junction bases with no gene match: 8. This CDR3 is built from 14 residues. Input material: PBMCs. This TCR was sampled from a woman aged 40 to 49 in good health and CMV-seropositive. V gene TRBV25-1 combines with J gene TRBJ1-6; 10 bases match TRBD1. The CDR3 DNA follows: TGTGCCGCGGCGGGACAGGGGTTCAATTCACCCCTCCACTTT. Translating gives CAAAGQGFNSPLHF.